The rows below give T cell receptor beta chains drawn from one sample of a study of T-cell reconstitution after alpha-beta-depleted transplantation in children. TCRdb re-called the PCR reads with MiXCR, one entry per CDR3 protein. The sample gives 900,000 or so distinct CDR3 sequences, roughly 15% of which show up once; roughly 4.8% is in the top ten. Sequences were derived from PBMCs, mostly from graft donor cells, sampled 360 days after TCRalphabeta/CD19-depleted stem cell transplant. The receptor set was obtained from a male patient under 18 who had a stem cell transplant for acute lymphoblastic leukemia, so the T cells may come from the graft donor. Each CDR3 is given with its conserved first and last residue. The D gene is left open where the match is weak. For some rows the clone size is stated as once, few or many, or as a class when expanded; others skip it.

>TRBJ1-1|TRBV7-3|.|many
CASSLTGDPSLDTEAFF
TGTGCCAGCAGCTTAACAGGGGACCCCTCCTTGGACACTGAAGCTTTCTTT
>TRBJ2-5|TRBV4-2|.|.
CASSQDPTMKETQYF
TGTGCCAGCAGCCAAGACCCGACGATGAAAGAGACCCAGTACTTC
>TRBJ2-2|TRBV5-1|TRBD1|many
CASTRTGIGELFF
TGCGCCAGCACTAGGACAGGCATCGGGGAGCTGTTTTTT
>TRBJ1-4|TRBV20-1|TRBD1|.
CSAQDRGRNEKLFF
TGCAGTGCACAGGACAGGGGGCGTAATGAAAAACTGTTTTTT
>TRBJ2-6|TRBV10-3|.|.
CAIGGSTNVLTF
TGTGCCATCGGGGGCAGTACCAACGTCCTGACTTTC
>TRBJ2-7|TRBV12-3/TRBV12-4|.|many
CASSWASPNYEQYF
TGTGCCAGCAGCTGGGCTTCTCCTAACTACGAGCAGTACTTC
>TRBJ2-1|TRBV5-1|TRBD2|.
CASSFGLAGALYNEQFF
TGCGCCAGCAGCTTCGGACTAGCGGGAGCACTCTACAATGAGCAGTTCTTC
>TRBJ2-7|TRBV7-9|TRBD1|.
CAYKGGQGSYEQYF
TGTGCCTACAAGGGGGGACAGGGTTCCTACGAGCAGTACTTC
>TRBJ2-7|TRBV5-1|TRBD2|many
CASSLTGTSGYEQYF
TGCGCCAGCAGCTTAACCGGGACTAGCGGCTACGAGCAGTACTTC
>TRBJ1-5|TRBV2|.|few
CASSDDTTLNQPQHF
TGTGCCAGCAGTGACGACACAACGCTCAATCAGCCCCAGCATTTT
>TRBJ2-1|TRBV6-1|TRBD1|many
CASSPGQGAYNEQFF
TGTGCCAGCAGTCCGGGACAGGGTGCCTACAATGAGCAGTTCTTC
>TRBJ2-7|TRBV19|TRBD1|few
CASSMGTGSSYEQYF
TGTGCCAGTAGTATGGGGACAGGGTCGTCCTACGAGCAGTACTTC
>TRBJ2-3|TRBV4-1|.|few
CASSQVAGGMKDTQYF
TGCGCCAGCAGCCAAGTGGCTGGCGGGATGAAAGATACGCAGTATTTT
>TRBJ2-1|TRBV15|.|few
CATSRDLGGPSSYNEQFF
TGTGCCACCAGCAGAGATCTTGGAGGGCCGAGCTCCTACAATGAGCAGTTCTTC
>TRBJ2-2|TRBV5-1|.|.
CARGWRNTGELFF
TGCGCCAGAGGGTGGAGGAACACCGGGGAGCTGTTTTTT
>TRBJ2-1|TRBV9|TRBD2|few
CASSVVLAGGHNEQFF
TGTGCCAGCAGCGTAGTCCTAGCGGGAGGCCACAATGAGCAGTTCTTC
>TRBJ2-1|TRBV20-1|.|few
CSARDLLGQGDEQFF
TGCAGTGCTAGAGATCTCTTGGGGCAGGGCGATGAGCAGTTCTTC
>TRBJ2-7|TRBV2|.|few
CASSEALGSYEQYF
TGTGCCAGCAGTGAAGCGCTGGGGTCCTACGAGCAGTACTTC
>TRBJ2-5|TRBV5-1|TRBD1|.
CASSLLRDRRIETQYF
TGCGCCAGCAGCTTGCTCCGGGACAGGAGGATAGAGACCCAGTACTTC